The TCR beta chain under discussion was sequenced for a study of control samples from healthy donors and cancer patients. The data were produced by immunoSEQ multiplex PCR, yet TCRdb's version contains in-frame clones alone and is incomplete. The table includes some 58,000 clones, about 87% detected once. This CDR3 spans 16 amino acids. Germline V lookup: CDR1 SGDLS, CDR2 YYNGEE. Trimming left V 0 bases short and J 0 bases short, with 9 bases between. The rearrangement links TRBV9 to TRBJ2-2; D gene uncertain. The clonotype was recovered from an older woman with lung cancer. Sample: PBMCs. CDR3 residues: CASSVGVSPNTGELFF. CDR3 sequence (DNA): TGTGCCAGCAGCGTAGGGGTCAGCCCGAACACCGGGGAGCTGTTTTTT.